Reported below is one T cell receptor (beta chain). Its antigen is unidentified. Sequencing of DNA taken from cultured CD4+ T cells relied on the Oncomine TCR Beta short-read assay. In TCRdb, the PCR reads were re-called with MiXCR into one record per CDR3 protein. The table shows 20,000 to 25,000 distinct CDR3 sequences, with approximately 61% occurring only once. The data stem from a study of vaccination and CD4 T cells after COVID-19. Study-level points and caveats: Spike mono-reactive clones accounted for 304 of the 307 vaccine-specific clones found in convalescent patients.

Treatment reported: roughly 11-day PBMC culture with coronavirus spike peptide pools or control peptides (ViraFEST assay). The source of this sequence is a human donor who had recovered from COVID-19. The source material was CD4+ T cells from blood, cultured in vitro.

The CDR3 reads CASSAHQGAVEAFF. DNA for the CDR3: TGTGCCAGCAGTGCCCACCAGGGGGCGGTCGAAGCTTTCTTT. This chain uses TRBV6-1 with TRBJ1-1, with TRBD1 identical over 8 bases. This CDR3 is 14 amino acids long. With 4 bases clipped from V and 8 bases from J, the junction kept 9 bases outside the gene matches. Germline lookup yields CDR1 MNHNS and CDR2 SASEGT.